This passage covers 27 T cell receptor beta chains from one sample sequenced in a study of blood T cell repertoires in COVID-19. Data came from immunoSEQ multiplex PCR; TCRdb stores just in-frame clones and leaves some out. The sample has some 120,000 clones, about two thirds seen once. Sequencing was performed on peripheral blood. The receptor set was obtained from a human donor with acute or convalescent COVID-19. The donor label of this sample is uncertain.

The J gene is TRBJ1-6, the V gene TRBV6-6; weak D call: TRBD1 (6 bases). CDR1 is MNHNY, CDR2 SVGAGI, per germline (reference sequence). V lost 6 bases, J lost 7 bases, and 16 bases lay in between. This CDR3 spans 15 amino acids. The CDR3 sequence is CASRGSGDANSPLHF. CDR3 sequence (DNA): TGTGCCAGCAGGGGATCAGGGGACGCCAATTCACCCCTCCACTTT.

The rearrangement uses TRBV18 and TRBJ2-7, with D possibly TRBD2 on 6 matching bases. V was clipped by 2 bases and J by 0 bases, with 14 bases between them. Germline CDR1 and CDR2: KGHSH and LQKENI. The CDR3 covers 16 residues. The CDR3 bases are TGTGCCAGCTCACCAGTCACTAGCACAGGCTCCTACGAGCAGTACTTC. Its protein product is CASSPVTSTGSYEQYF.

The chain carries TRBV6-5 and TRBJ1-2; D remains ambiguous. Looked up from germline, CDR1 is MNHEY and CDR2 is SVGAGI. The germline V and J ends were trimmed by 6 bases and 4 bases, with 15 bases remaining between them. The CDR3 is 14 amino acids. The CDR3 is CASSLSGITYGYTF. The CDR3 DNA is TGTGCCAGCAGCCTATCGGGGATCACCTATGGCTACACCTTC.

The rearrangement links TRBV30 to TRBJ1-4; 7 nucleotides align to TRBD1. Germline-derived CDR1 and CDR2 are GTSNPN and SVGIG (reference sequence). V lost 3 bases and J lost 14; bases outside the gene matches: 12. The CDR3 has 13 residues. The CDR3 loop reads CAWRPSWQGGLFF. The CDR3 region has the DNA TGTGCCTGGAGACCCTCATGGCAGGGGGGTCTGTTTTTT.

This clone was recorded at least ten times. This chain joins TRBV4-1 and TRBJ2-5, with TRBD1 as a possible D gene (6 bases). Between the trimmed V and J ends, which lost 3 bases and 5 bases, there was a span of 19 bases. In germline, CDR1 is MGHRA, CDR2 YSYEKL. The CDR3 is 16 amino acids. The CDR3, as DNA: TGCGCCAGCAGCCACGCGTTCACTGGAAGGGGGGAGACCCAGTACTTC. Translating gives CASSHAFTGRGETQYF.

V gene TRBV7-9 combines with J gene TRBJ2-1; D is perhaps TRBD2 (5 bases). Deletions cut 0 bases from V and 16 bases from J, with 22 bases between. The CDR3 loop spans 15 amino acids. Germline V gene lookup returns CDR1 SEHNR and CDR2 FQNEAQ (reference sequence). The CDR3 spells CASSLAGSGMVGSFF. Here the CDR3 DNA reads TGTGCCAGCAGCTTAGCCGGTTCGGGGATGGTAGGGTCTTTCTTC.

The chain links TRBV28 to TRBJ1-6; 9 bases align to TRBD1. The CDR3 runs to 14 residues. Germline V lookup: CDR1 MDHEN, CDR2 SYDVKM. Trimming removed 6 bases from V and 13 bases from J; junction bases left unmatched: 10. DNA of the CDR3: TGTGCCAGCAGGTACAGGACAGGGGTATGGCCCCTCCACTTT. Its translation is CASRYRTGVWPLHF.

CDR3 DNA: TGTGCCAGCTCACCGCCGGGGTCCAGCGCTCTGGGTAGAAACACCATATATTTT. This translates into CASSPPGSSALGRNTIYF. The chain uses TRBV18 and TRBJ1-3; D is unclear. This CDR3 is 18 amino acids long. Germline V lookup: CDR1 KGHSH, CDR2 LQKENI. The V gene lost 3 bases and the J gene lost 5 bases, with 23 bases spanning the gap.

The chain links TRBV2 to TRBJ2-3; D gene uncertain. This CDR3 is 13 amino acids long. Germline assignment: CDR1 SNHLY and CDR2 FYNNEI. The V end was cut by 6 bases, the J end by 0 bases, with 7 bases between. The CDR3 is CASRGTSTDTQYF. The CDR3 DNA follows: TGTGCCAGCAGGGGCACTAGCACAGATACGCAGTATTTT.

The DNA of the CDR3 is TGTGCCAGCTCCGGAGCGTTAGCCAGTCGTGAGCAGTTCTTC. Its protein product is CASSGALASREQFF. V and J are TRBV18 and TRBJ2-1; D gene uncertain. The CDR3 loop spans 14 amino acids. Germline CDR1 reads KGHSH; CDR2 reads LQKENI. The V end lost 6 bases, the J end lost 9 bases, and 18 bases lay between the germline ends.

The rearrangement links TRBV6-5 to TRBJ2-7, with 10 bases that match TRBD2. From germline, CDR1 is MNHEY and CDR2 SVGAGI. The CDR3 is 13 residues long. V lost 9 bases, J lost 5 bases, and 7 bases stayed unmatched. The CDR3 sequence is CASPVAGGHEQYV. DNA of the CDR3: TGTGCCAGTCCGGTAGCGGGGGGCCACGAGCAGTACGTC.

The chain employs TRBV5-5 and TRBJ2-3, with a tentative D call TRBD2 (5 bases). The CDR3 is 15 residues long. The germline V gene has CDR1 SGHKS and CDR2 YYEKEE (reference sequence). V was pared by 2 bases and J by 2 bases, with 12 bases between. CDR3 DNA sequence: TGTGCCAGCAGCTTTAAAGCGGCTTCCACAGATACGCAGTATTTT. Amino acid sequence: CASSFKAASTDTQYF.

This clone has a handful of counts. The chain joins TRBV5-8 to TRBJ1-2; TRBD1 matches at 9 bases. CDR3 size: 15 residues. V dropped 3 bases and J dropped 5; count of bases not matched to a gene: 8. Germline CDR1 reads SGHTS; CDR2 reads YDEGEE. CDR3 sequence reads: CASSYLTGGLYGYTF. The CDR3 nucleotides are TGTGCCAGCAGCTACCTGACAGGGGGACTGTATGGCTACACCTTC.

The CDR3 loop reads CASKDPDRGGGYTF. The CDR3, as DNA: TGTGCCAGCAAAGACCCCGACAGGGGGGGAGGCTACACCTTC. The chain joins TRBV6-5 to TRBJ1-2; 9 nucleotides agree with TRBD1. Germline lookup yields CDR1 MNHEY and CDR2 SVGAGI. J lost 8 bases, V lost 7 bases, and 11 bases had no gene match. The CDR3 length is 14 residues.

J is TRBJ1-4 and V is TRBV13, with D uncertain. This CDR3 spans 16 amino acids. V was clipped by 2 bases and J by 4 bases, with 14 bases between them. Germline values: CDR1 PRHDT, CDR2 FYEKMQ (reference sequence). CDR3 in DNA: TGTGCCAGCAGCTTACAGCACGGGGAAATTAATGAAAAACTGTTTTTT. Translation gives CASSLQHGEINEKLFF.

This clone has just one count. J is TRBJ1-2 and V is TRBV28; D is ambiguous. The germline V and J ends were trimmed by 5 bases and 7 bases, with 32 bases remaining between them. The CDR3 totals 19 residues. CDR1 and CDR2 (germline): MDHEN, SYDVKM. The CDR3 bases are TGTGCCAGCAGTCTCCCAATCGGCGTACGGAGTCGAGCACTAACTGGCTACACCTTC. Protein: CASSLPIGVRSRALTGYTF.

The V and J genes are TRBV27 and TRBJ2-1, with D possibly being TRBD1 (6 bases). Trimming left V 6 bases short and J 8 bases short, with 14 bases between. Germline values: CDR1 MNHEY, CDR2 SMNVEV (reference sequence). This CDR3 comprises 13 residues. CDR3: CASRQIPGDEQFF. CDR3 nucleotides: TGTGCCAGCAGGCAGATCCCAGGGGATGAGCAGTTCTTC.

This clone was seen a handful of times. This sequence joins TRBV6-5 and TRBJ1-6; TRBD1 aligns across 7 bases. The germline CDR1 and CDR2 sequences are MNHEY and SVGAGI. There are 15 residues in the CDR3. Trimming at V came to 5 bases and at J to 5 bases, leaving 6 bases not matched to a gene. The chain's CDR3 is CASSRARGHNSPLHF. CDR3 nucleotide sequence: TGTGCCAGCAGTCGGGCAAGGGGGCATAATTCACCCCTCCACTTT.

The genes are TRBV15 and TRBJ1-2; D unresolved. The CDR3 is 14 amino acids. The V end was cut by 0 bases, the J end by 3 bases, with 8 bases between. Germline CDR1 and CDR2: LNHNV and YYDKDF (reference sequence). CDR3 sequence (DNA): TGTGCCACCAGCAGAGATCGGGGAGACTATGGCTACACCTTC. It yields the protein CATSRDRGDYGYTF.

The chain combines TRBV24-1 with TRBJ2-1; maybe TRBD1 (5 bases). Trimming took 5 bases from V and 12 from J, leaving 16 bases between them. In germline, CDR1 is KGHDR, CDR2 SFDVKD. The CDR3 consists of 13 residues. CDR3 nucleotide sequence: TGTGCCACCAGTGTTCAGGGCACAACGCCGCAGTTCTTC. Amino acid sequence: CATSVQGTTPQFF.

This chain connects TRBV10-2 to TRBJ1-2; possible D gene TRBD1, 6 bases. This CDR3 comprises 13 residues. The germline V gene has CDR1 WSHSY and CDR2 SAAADI. V lost 6 bases and J 8 bases, leaving 16 bases between the germline ends. The CDR3 loop is CASRDWGREGYTF. The CDR3 nucleotides are TGCGCCAGCAGAGATTGGGGGCGTGAAGGCTACACCTTC.

The chain employs TRBV25-1 and TRBJ2-1; D remains unclear. CDR3 length equals 15 residues. The ends were cut back, 3 bases at V and 1 base at J, with 10 bases in the middle. CDR1 is MGHDK and CDR2 is SYGVNS in the germline V gene. DNA for the CDR3: TGTGCCAGCAGTGATCCGCACGGTTCCTACAATGAGCAGTTCTTC. It specifies CASSDPHGSYNEQFF.

This chain connects TRBV3-1 (or the pseudogene TRBV3-2) to TRBJ2-1; 8 bases agree with TRBD2. Germline assignment: CDR1 LGHDT and CDR2 YNNKEL (reference sequence). J gave up 3 bases and V 2 bases, and 3 bases lay outside the gene matches. This CDR3 has 15 residues. The CDR3 bases are TGTGCCAGCAGCCAATTCCTAGCGGGCTACAATGAGCAGTTCTTC. This sequence encodes CASSQFLAGYNEQFF.

The chain recombines TRBV14 with TRBJ2-5; 10 bases line up with TRBD2. This CDR3 has 17 residues. Trimming at V came to 1 base and at J to 5 bases, leaving 10 bases not matched to a gene. Per germline, CDR1 SGHDN and CDR2 FVKESK. Written as DNA, the CDR3 is TGTGCCAGCAGCCAAGGGCTGGGATTACTAGCGGGGGAGACCCAGTACTTC. Its translation is CASSQGLGLLAGETQYF. Drawing the rest from reference TRBV14 and TRBJ2-5, the complete variable domain is EAGVTQFPSHSVIEKGQTVTLRCDPISGHDNLYWYRRVMGKEIKFLLHFVKESKQDESGMPNNRFLAERTGGTYSTLKVQPAELEDSGVYFCASSQGLGLLAGETQYFGPGTRLLVL.

This clone was found once. This chain uses TRBV18 with TRBJ2-3; no definite D call. The CDR3 sequence is 14 residues long. CDR1 is KGHSH, CDR2 LQKENI, per germline. V shed 3 bases and J shed 2 bases, with 9 bases lying between them. The chain's CDR3 is CASSPGYSTDTQYF. For the CDR3, the DNA is TGTGCCAGCTCACCCGGGTACTCCACAGATACGCAGTATTTT.

This chain links TRBV6-2 or TRBV6-3 with TRBJ1-4, with 8 bases identical to TRBD1. Germline values: CDR1 MNHEY, CDR2 SVGEGT. After removal of 4 bases from V and 4 bases from J, the junction contained 5 bases not matched to a gene. The CDR3 sequence is 15 residues long. The CDR3 is CASSSRTGLNEKLFF. In DNA, the CDR3 is TGTGCCAGCAGTTCCCGGACAGGGCTTAATGAAAAACTGTTTTTT.

The table lists this clone with a few counts. The V and J genes are TRBV9 and TRBJ1-1, with a weak D call TRBD1 (5 bases). Germline V gene data show CDR1 as SGDLS and CDR2 as YYNGEE. Trimming pared 0 bases from V and 10 bases from J, leaving 13 bases between. CDR3 length: 13 amino acids. The CDR3 spells CASSVEERGVAFF. CDR3 nucleotide sequence: TGTGCCAGCAGCGTAGAGGAAAGGGGTGTAGCTTTCTTT. Together with reference TRBV9 and TRBJ1-1, the CDR3 gives the full variable domain: DSGVTQTPKHLITATGQRVTLRCSPRSGDLSVYWYQQSLDQGLQFLIQYYNGEERAKGNILERFSAQQFPDLHSELNLSSLELGDSALYFCASSVEERGVAFFGQGTRLTVV.